The present entry profiles one TCR beta chain with its context. Treatment given: oral pan-JAK inhibitor, 5-10 mg twice daily. The data were taken from a study of CD8+ T cells in alopecia areata. TCR sequencing used cDNA made by reverse transcription of extracted RNA. Generated by immunoSEQ multiplex PCR, the TCRdb table keeps only in-frame clones and is missing some. Of 95,000 to 100,000 clones listed, about 60% are singletons. The clonotype originates from a human donor with alopecia areata. This specimen consisted of CD8+ T cells sorted from blood, obtained at approximately week 56, from a patient treated with tofacitinib.

CDR3 coding DNA: TGCAGCGTTGAGGGGCTTTCCGGGACAGCTCTCAACGAGCAGTACTTC. Its translation: CSVEGLSGTALNEQYF. The genes are TRBV29-1 and TRBJ2-7; 7 bases agree with TRBD1. This CDR3 has 16 residues. Looked up from germline, CDR1 is SQVTM and CDR2 is ANQGSEA. Trimming took 3 bases from V and 5 from J; bases not matched to a gene: 16.